This T cell receptor beta chain comes out of a study of T cell repertoires in cytomegalovirus infection (dated by TCRdb to the late 2010s). Regarding the complete study: Alongside well-studied HLA-B-restricted epitopes, the peptide stimulations were aimed at recently identified HLA-C-restricted CMV epitopes, whose presentation resists viral immunomodulation. Donor HLA type was relevant to the analysis, as public TCR beta signatures indicated carriage of CMV infection together with the matching HLA type.

Data came from an Illumina HiSeq 1500. TCRdb reprocessed the public reads (quality trimming at Q25 with fastp, clone calling with MiXCR) and kept in-frame beta chains. Each entry is one CDR3 protein sequence, shown with its most common DNA and genes. In this sample the table shows about 900,000 distinct CDR3 sequences, around 30% of which occur a single time. Of the sample, over 12% is held by the ten largest clones. To note about this clonotype: Its target antigen remains unknown. Nothing much larger sits one base from this clone, and base qualities are not available.

The CDR3 runs 19 residues from the cysteine to the phenylalanine. The only DNA kept is the CDR3, 57 bases in frame from the first base. V lost 0 bases and J lost 8 bases; the stretch between them is 27 bases long. CDR1 and CDR2 are read off the germline V gene (reference sequence) as LGHDT and YNNKEL. Findings and caveats that apply to the study as a whole: The ex vivo response was dominated by HLA-C-restricted CMV-specific TCR beta clonotypes, which also provided the single most frequent clonotype in two of eight donors. In both this cohort and an independent roughly 330-donor cohort, the cumulative frequency of public TCR beta family members distinguished carriers of CMV infection plus the relevant HLA type.

The sample's treatment or condition label, decoded: in vitro stimulation with specific CMV peptide epitopes to enrich CMV-specific T cells. The chain is made from TRBV3-1 and TRBJ2-3; D gene: possibly TRBD1, on 6 matching bases. This TCR was sampled from a human donor in good health (CMV status not recorded). Some clones in this sample may be carry-over from other donors' samples. Sequenced material: cultured CD8+ T cells from PBMCs, taken from culture after CMV antigen stimulation. CDR3 reads: CASSQDLPMQGLAMGTQYF. The nucleotide sequence reads TGTGCCAGCAGCCAAGATCTTCCTATGCAGGGGCTGGCGATGGGTACGCAGTATTTT.